This T cell receptor (beta chain) was retrieved from a study of Ad26.COV2.S vaccination and SARS-CoV-2 variants. Broader study findings: Once vaccination had occurred, spike-specific CD8+ and CD4+ T cell responses reportedly showed substantial breadth.

The V gene lost 1 base and the J gene lost 0 bases, with 22 bases spanning the gap. Germline V gene sequence: CDR1 MNHEY, CDR2 SMNVEV (reference sequence). The CDR3 runs 19 residues. The treatment: some 20 received Ad26.COV2.S at low or high dose, single or two shots; roughly five received placebo; per-sample allocation not given. The samples date from day 63 after the first vaccine or placebo injection. An Ad26 vector was used to express Wuhan-strain SARS-CoV-2 spike as the vaccine. Worth noting for this clone: What it binds is not known.

Repertoires were generated with immunoSEQ multiplex PCR, while TCRdb's copy carries only in-frame clones and drops some. The sample holds about 480,000 clones, 87% seen once. This clonotype was sampled from a person aged 18-65 years who received the Ad26.COV2.S COVID-19 vaccine or a placebo. This chain uses TRBV27 with TRBJ2-7, with D tentatively TRBD2 (6 bases). The sequencing here drew on peripheral blood, taken in a trial of Ad26.COV2.S vaccine versus placebo. The CDR3 DNA reads as TGTGCCAGCAGTTTATTGTCGGGTCAACGGGGGAGCGGCTCCTACGAGCAGTACTTC. Protein sequence: CASSLLSGQRGSGSYEQYF.